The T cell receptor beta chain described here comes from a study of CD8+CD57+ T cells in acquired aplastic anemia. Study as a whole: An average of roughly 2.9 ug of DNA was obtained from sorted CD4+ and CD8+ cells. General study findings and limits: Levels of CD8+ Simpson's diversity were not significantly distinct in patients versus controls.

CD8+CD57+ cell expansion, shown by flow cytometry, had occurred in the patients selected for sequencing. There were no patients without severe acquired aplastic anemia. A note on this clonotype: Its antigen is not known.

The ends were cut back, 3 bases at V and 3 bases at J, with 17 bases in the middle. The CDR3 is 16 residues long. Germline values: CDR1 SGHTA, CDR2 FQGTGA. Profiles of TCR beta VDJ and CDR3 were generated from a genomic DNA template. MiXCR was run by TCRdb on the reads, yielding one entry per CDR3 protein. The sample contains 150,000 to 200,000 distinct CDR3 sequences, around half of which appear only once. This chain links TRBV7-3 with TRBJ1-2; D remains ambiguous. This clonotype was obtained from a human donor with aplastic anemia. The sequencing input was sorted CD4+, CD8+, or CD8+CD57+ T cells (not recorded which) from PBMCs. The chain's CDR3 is CASSLEAGFGDYGYTF. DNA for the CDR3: TGTGCCAGCAGCTTGGAGGCGGGATTTGGAGACTATGGCTACACCTTC.